This record covers a single T cell receptor (beta chain). Its antigen is undetermined. The data were produced by immunoSEQ multiplex PCR, yet TCRdb's version contains in-frame clones alone and is incomplete. The repertoire has around 110,000 clones, about nine tenths of them found once; the top ten carry roughly 0.2%. The data are from a study of graft-versus-host responses after intestinal transplantation. Findings and limits, study-wide: High graft-versus-host to host-versus-graft T cell clonal ratios marked allografts of patients with graft-donor macrochimerism.

The CDR3 has 13 residues. Trimming stripped 5 bases from V and 3 bases from J, with 10 bases between. Per the germline V gene, CDR1 is SGHVS and CDR2 is FQNEAQ. The input for sequencing was unstimulated CD4+ T cells sorted from spleen or lymph node cells, taken before intestinal transplant. The chain uses TRBV7-8 and TRBJ1-1, with D maybe TRBD1 (6 bases). The receptor was derived from a human donor who received an intestinal transplant. The CDR3 region is CASSTRGDTEAFF. The CDR3 DNA sequence: TGTGCCAGCAGCACCAGGGGCGACACTGAAGCTTTCTTT. Using reference TRBV7-8 and TRBJ1-1 for the parts outside the CDR3, the full variable domain is GAGVSQSPRYKVAKRGQDVALRCDPISGHVSLFWYQQALGQGPEFLTYFQNEAQLDKSGLPSDRFFAERPEGSVSTLKIQRTQQEDSAVYLCASSTRGDTEAFFGQGTRLTVV.